The 23 T cell receptor beta chains presented below share a single source sample, sequenced in a study of CD8+ T cells in alopecia areata (dated by TCRdb to 2016 to 2018). Library preparation used the immunoSEQ multiplex PCR assay. To provide template for TCR sequencing, every sample had RNA extracted and reverse transcribed into cDNA. The table was pulled from immuneACCESS by TCRdb, which kept in-frame rearrangements only. Such tables lose some clones; where checked, under half of the loss comes from unresolved V genes, and the rest has no known cause. The sample contains 95,000 to 100,000 clones, 60% to 65% of them found a single time. The ten largest account for around 16% of the sample. This specimen's time point label, per the study, means: around 29 days on oral tofacitinib. The treatment or condition label here, explained by the study, means: oral pan-JAK inhibitor, 5-10 mg twice daily. The sequences come from CD8+ T cells sorted from blood, collected at week 4, from a patient treated with tofacitinib. All receptors derive from a human donor with alopecia areata.

In DNA, the CDR3 is TGTGCCAGTAGTTCGGGACTAGCGGAGAATTACGAGCAGTACTTC. This encodes CASSSGLAENYEQYF. V and J are TRBV19 and TRBJ2-7, with 11 bases that match TRBD2. Germline V gene sequence: CDR1 LNHDA, CDR2 SQIVND (reference sequence). The CDR3 runs to 15 residues. V gave up 5 bases and J gave up 4 bases; unmatched junction bases: 7. Full variable domain (outside the CDR3, taken from reference TRBV19 and TRBJ2-7): DGGITQSPKYLFRKEGQNVTLSCEQNLNHDAMYWYRQDPGQGLRLIYYSQIVNDFQKGDIAEGYSVSREKKESFPLTVTSAQKNPTAFYLCASSSGLAENYEQYFGPGTRLTVT.

This chain connects TRBV4-1 to TRBJ2-7, with D possibly being TRBD1 or TRBD2 (6 bases each). Looked up from germline, CDR1 is MGHRA and CDR2 is YSYEKL. Trimming shortened V by 5 bases and J by 2 bases, and 13 bases separated the two germline ends. The CDR3 has 14 amino acids. The CDR3 coding sequence is TGCGCCAGCAGCGTAGGAGGGGGGCCCTACGAGCAGTACTTC. Its translation: CASSVGGGPYEQYF.

The chain joins TRBV27 to TRBJ1-5; D may be TRBD1 (6 bases). Trimming left V 5 bases short and J 2 bases short, with 10 bases between. Per germline, CDR1 MNHEY and CDR2 SMNVEV (reference sequence). This CDR3 is built from 14 residues. CDR3 sequence (DNA): TGTGCCAGCAGTGAATCAGGGGGCAATCAGCCCCAGCATTTT. As protein: CASSESGGNQPQHF.

This clone appeared a single time. The chain joins TRBV27 to TRBJ1-2; D not resolved. Trimming shortened V by 5 bases and J by 0 bases, and 7 bases separated the two germline ends. The CDR3 covers 13 residues. Germline-derived CDR1 and CDR2 are MNHEY and SMNVEV (reference sequence). The CDR3 here is CASSPRTNYGYTF. The CDR3 nucleotides are TGTGCCAGCAGTCCCCGCACTAACTATGGCTACACCTTC.

The chain has TRBV5-1 and TRBJ2-2; D might be TRBD1 (6 bases). Trimming left V 3 bases short and J 4 bases short, with 13 bases between. CDR3 length equals 15 residues. CDR1 SGHRS and CDR2 YFSETQ come from the germline V gene. In DNA form, the CDR3 reads TGCGCCAGCAGCTACCTAACAGGGTCCACCGGGGAGCTGTTTTTT. This translates into CASSYLTGSTGELFF.

V gene TRBV29-1 combines with J gene TRBJ2-1; TRBD2 agrees at 10 bases. Germline CDR1 SQVTM, CDR2 ANQGSEA. The CDR3 extends over 17 amino acids. V trimming: 0 bases; J trimming: 6 bases; junction bases outside the gene matches: 11. The CDR3 DNA follows: TGCAGCGTTGAAGATTGGACTAAGCGGGGGGGAATCAATGAGCAGTTCTTC. It codes for CSVEDWTKRGGINEQFF.

This rearrangement joins TRBV29-1 to TRBJ1-4, with D perhaps matching TRBD1 (5 bases). V was cut by 6 bases and J by 8 bases, with 19 bases left in between. The CDR3 has 14 amino acids. Germline V gene lookup returns CDR1 SQVTM and CDR2 ANQGSEA. CDR3 coding DNA: TGCAGCGTCACTAGGACACCTACCCAAGAAAAACTGTTTTTT. Amino acids: CSVTRTPTQEKLFF.

CDR3 in DNA: TGCGCCAGCAGCCAAGCGAGGACAGATACCTACGAGCAGTACTTC. The encoded protein is CASSQARTDTYEQYF. The chain uses TRBV4-1 and TRBJ2-7; a weak D match, TRBD1 (6 bases). Trimming pared 1 base from V and 2 bases from J, leaving 12 bases between. CDR3 length: 15 residues. Germline V gene lookup returns CDR1 MGHRA and CDR2 YSYEKL.

This clone was detected a few times. V usage is TRBV6-5 and J usage is TRBJ2-7, with TRBD1 as a possible D gene (5 bases). The CDR3 sequence is 13 residues long. Between the trimmed V and J ends, which lost 0 bases and 2 bases, there was a span of 5 bases. The germline CDR1 and CDR2 sequences are MNHEY and SVGAGI. The CDR3 sequence is CASSYSDTYEQYF. The CDR3, as DNA: TGTGCCAGCAGTTACTCGGACACCTACGAGCAGTACTTC.

The V gene is TRBV5-4, the J gene TRBJ1-2; no definite D call. With 4 bases removed from V and 4 bases from J, the gap between germline ends came to 5 bases. The CDR3 spans 11 residues. Germline CDR1 is SGHNT and CDR2 is YYREEE (reference sequence). This chain's CDR3 is CASSTSYGYTF. For the CDR3, the DNA is TGTGCCAGCAGCACCAGCTATGGCTACACCTTC.

This chain connects TRBV5-1 to TRBJ2-7, with D unclear. The CDR3 contains 14 residues. The V end lost 0 bases, the J end lost 5 bases, and 12 bases lay between the germline ends. CDR1 and CDR2 (germline): SGHRS, YFSETQ. The CDR3 nucleotides read TGCGCCAGCAGCTTGGCAGGAACCGGTGACGAGCAGTACTTC. As protein: CASSLAGTGDEQYF.

A single count supports this clone. The chain joins TRBV7-9 to TRBJ1-1; 7 positions agree with TRBD1. V dropped 5 bases and J dropped 3; count of bases not matched to a gene: 12. The CDR3 runs to 16 residues. CDR1 and CDR2 (germline): SEHNR, FQNEAQ (reference sequence). DNA of the CDR3: TGTGCCAGCAGCCCATCCCCGGGGCAGGGGGACACTGAAGCTTTCTTT. Residues: CASSPSPGQGDTEAFF. Filled out from reference TRBV7-9 and TRBJ1-1, the complete variable domain reads DTGVSQNPRHKITKRGQNVTFRCDPISEHNRLYWYRQTLGQGPEFLTYFQNEAQLEKSRLLSDRFSAERPKGSFSTLEIQRTEQGDSAMYLCASSPSPGQGDTEAFFGQGTRLTVV.

This clone showed up just a few times. The V call is TRBV30, the J call TRBJ1-4; D perhaps matches TRBD1 (5 bases). The CDR3 spans 13 residues. CDR1 is GTSNPN, CDR2 SVGIG, per germline (reference sequence). Trimming shortened V by 4 bases and J by 6 bases, and 12 bases separated the two germline ends. The CDR3 is CAWTGPGDEKLFF. DNA for the CDR3: TGTGCCTGGACGGGGCCTGGCGATGAAAAACTGTTTTTT. The whole variable domain, remainder taken from reference TRBV30 and TRBJ1-4, is SQTIHQWPATLVQPVGSPLSLECTVEGTSNPNLYWYRQAAGRGLQLLFYSVGIGQISSEVPQNLSASRPQDRQFILSSKKLLLSDSGFYLCAWTGPGDEKLFFGSGTQLSVL.

The chain recombines TRBV11-2 with TRBJ2-7; 7 nucleotides match TRBD1. CDR1 is SGHAT, CDR2 FQNNGV, per germline. The trim removed 5 bases at V and 5 bases at J, leaving 12 bases unmatched. The CDR3 sequence is 15 residues long. The CDR3 nucleotides are TGTGCCAGCAGCCCGGTACAGGGGTACGGGGACGAGCAGTACTTC. It is translated as CASSPVQGYGDEQYF.

This chain uses TRBV28 with TRBJ2-3, with D hard to call. Per the germline V gene, CDR1 is MDHEN and CDR2 is SYDVKM. This CDR3 spans 16 amino acids. Trimming took 6 bases from V and 0 from J, leaving 16 bases between them. The DNA for the CDR3 is TGTGCCAGCAGCCCAGTTCTGCGTAAGAGCACAGATACGCAGTATTTT. Its translation is CASSPVLRKSTDTQYF.

Only a few counts were recorded for this clone. The V gene is TRBV6-5, the J gene TRBJ2-5, with TRBD2 as a possible D gene (5 bases). The germline V gene encodes CDR1 MNHEY and CDR2 SVGAGI. The CDR3 sequence is 13 residues long. Between the trimmed V and J ends, which lost 5 bases and 5 bases, there was a span of 12 bases. The CDR3 loop reads CASSNGGAETQYF. The CDR3 DNA follows: TGTGCCAGCAGTAACGGAGGCGCGGAGACCCAGTACTTC.

This clone occurred once. This chain connects TRBV11-1 to TRBJ1-1, with D possibly matching TRBD1 (6 bases). The CDR3 spans 15 residues. V lost 5 bases and J lost 1, with 14 bases in between. The germline V gene has CDR1 SGHAT and CDR2 FQDESV (reference sequence). CDR3 sequence (DNA): TGTGCCAGCAGCCCACCGGGGGCCGGGAACACTGAAGCTTTCTTT. Amino acids: CASSPPGAGNTEAFF.

This clone occurred once. V and J are TRBV29-1 and TRBJ1-1; 11 bases are a match to TRBD1. The junction had 3 bases not matched to a gene; V was cut back by 7 bases and J by 5 bases. The germline V gene encodes CDR1 SQVTM and CDR2 ANQGSEA. CDR3 size: 12 residues. The CDR3 DNA is TGCAGCGGTGGACAGGGGGCAACTGAAGCTTTCTTT. Translated, it gives CSGGQGATEAFF.

J is TRBJ1-1 and V is TRBV7-6; D remains ambiguous. The CDR3 consists of 11 residues. Per germline, CDR1 SGHVS and CDR2 FNYEAQ. Trimming shortened V by 3 bases and J by 6 bases, and 5 bases separated the two germline ends. CDR3 protein: CASSFGSEAFF. CDR3 sequence (DNA): TGTGCCAGCAGCTTCGGCTCTGAAGCTTTCTTT.

This clone appeared a few times. The chain recombines TRBV29-1 with TRBJ2-1, with 9 bases lining up with TRBD1. Germline CDR1 is SQVTM and CDR2 is ANQGSEA. The CDR3 spans 13 residues. The junction had 10 bases not matched to a gene; V was cut back by 7 bases and J by 9 bases. The CDR3 DNA reads as TGCAGCGGCGCCCGGACAGGGGCCTCTGAGCAGTTCTTC. It encodes CSGARTGASEQFF.

The chain links TRBV30 to TRBJ2-5; D not resolved. Trimming removed 5 bases at V and 5 bases at J, with 15 bases between. CDR1 is GTSNPN and CDR2 is SVGIG in the germline V gene (reference sequence). The CDR3 contains 13 residues. In nucleotides, the CDR3 is TGTGCCTGGTATCTAGAGTTCATGGAGACCCAGTACTTC. The encoded protein is CAWYLEFMETQYF.

The chain combines TRBV9 with TRBJ1-2; D is ambiguous. With 0 bases removed from V and 0 bases from J, the gap between germline ends came to 9 bases. The CDR3 sequence is 15 residues long. Germline V gene lookup returns CDR1 SGDLS and CDR2 YYNGEE. DNA of the CDR3: TGTGCCAGCAGCGTAGGGGCATCCGCTAACTATGGCTACACCTTC. Residues: CASSVGASANYGYTF.

The chain joins TRBV4-1 to TRBJ2-2, with unresolved D. The CDR3 loop spans 14 amino acids. The V gene lost 4 bases and the J gene lost 7 bases, with 13 bases spanning the gap. Germline values: CDR1 MGHRA, CDR2 YSYEKL. The CDR3 DNA follows: TGCGCCAGCAGCCTTTTGGTGGGTGACGGGGAGCTGTTTTTT. Amino acids: CASSLLVGDGELFF.